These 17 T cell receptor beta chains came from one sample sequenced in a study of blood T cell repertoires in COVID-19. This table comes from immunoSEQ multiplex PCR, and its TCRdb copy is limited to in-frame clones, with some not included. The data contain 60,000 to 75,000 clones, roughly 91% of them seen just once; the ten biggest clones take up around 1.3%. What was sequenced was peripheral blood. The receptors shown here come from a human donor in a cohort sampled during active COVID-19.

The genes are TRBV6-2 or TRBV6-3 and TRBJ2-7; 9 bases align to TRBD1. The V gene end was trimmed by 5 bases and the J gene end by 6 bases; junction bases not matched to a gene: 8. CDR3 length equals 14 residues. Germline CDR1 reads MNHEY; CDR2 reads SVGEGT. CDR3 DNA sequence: TGTGCCAGCAGTCGACAGGGGGGGAATACCGAGCAGTACGTC. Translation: CASSRQGGNTEQYV.

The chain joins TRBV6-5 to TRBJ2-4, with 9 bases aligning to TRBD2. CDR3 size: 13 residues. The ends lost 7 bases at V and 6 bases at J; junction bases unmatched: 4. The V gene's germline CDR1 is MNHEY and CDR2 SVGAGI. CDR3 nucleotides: TGTGCCAGCACAGCGGGAGGTCTAAACATTCAGTACTTC. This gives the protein CASTAGGLNIQYF.

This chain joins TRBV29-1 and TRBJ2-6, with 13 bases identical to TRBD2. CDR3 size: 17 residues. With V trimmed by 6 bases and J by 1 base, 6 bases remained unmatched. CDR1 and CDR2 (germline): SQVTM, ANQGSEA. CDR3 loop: CSVLPGLAGSGANVLTF. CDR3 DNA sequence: TGCAGCGTCCTACCGGGACTAGCGGGATCTGGGGCCAACGTCCTGACTTTC.

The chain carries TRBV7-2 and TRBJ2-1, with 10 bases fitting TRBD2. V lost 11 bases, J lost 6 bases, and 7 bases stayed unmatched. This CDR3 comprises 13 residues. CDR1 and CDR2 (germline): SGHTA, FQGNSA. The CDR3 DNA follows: TGTGCCCTTACAGTAGCGGGAGGCAATGAGCAGTTCTTC. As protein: CALTVAGGNEQFF.

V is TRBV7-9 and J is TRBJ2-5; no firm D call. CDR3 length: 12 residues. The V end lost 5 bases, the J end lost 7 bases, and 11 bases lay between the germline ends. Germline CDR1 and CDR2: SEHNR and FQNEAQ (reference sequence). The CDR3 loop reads CASSPVGGTQYF. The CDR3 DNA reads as TGTGCCAGCAGCCCTGTAGGCGGGACCCAGTACTTC.

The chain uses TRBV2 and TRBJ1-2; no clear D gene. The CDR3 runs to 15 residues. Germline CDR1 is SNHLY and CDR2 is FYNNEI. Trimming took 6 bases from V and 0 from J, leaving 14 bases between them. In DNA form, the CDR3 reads TGTGCCAGCAGGGCGGGGATTTGGGCTAACTATGGCTACACCTTC. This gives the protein CASRAGIWANYGYTF.

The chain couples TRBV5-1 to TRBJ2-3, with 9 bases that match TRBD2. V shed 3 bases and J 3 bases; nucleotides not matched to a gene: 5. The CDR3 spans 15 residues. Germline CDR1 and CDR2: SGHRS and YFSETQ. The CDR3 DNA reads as TGCGCCAGCAGCTCAGGAGCGGGAGGTACAGATACGCAGTATTTT. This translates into CASSSGAGGTDTQYF.

CDR3 sequence: CATSEGTSGHPFYNEQFF. The CDR3 nucleotides are TGTGCCACCAGTGAGGGGACTAGCGGGCACCCGTTCTACAATGAGCAGTTCTTC. The V gene is TRBV24-1, the J gene TRBJ2-1; 12 positions agree with TRBD2. The CDR3 runs to 18 residues. Germline lookup yields CDR1 KGHDR and CDR2 SFDVKD. V gave up 4 bases and J gave up 3 bases; unmatched junction bases: 9.

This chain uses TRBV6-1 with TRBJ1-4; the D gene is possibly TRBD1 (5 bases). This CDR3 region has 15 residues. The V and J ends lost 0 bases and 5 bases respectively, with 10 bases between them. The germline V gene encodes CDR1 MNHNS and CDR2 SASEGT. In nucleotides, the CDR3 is TGTGCCAGCAGTGAAGCCTGGACACAAAATGAAAAACTGTTTTTT. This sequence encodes CASSEAWTQNEKLFF.

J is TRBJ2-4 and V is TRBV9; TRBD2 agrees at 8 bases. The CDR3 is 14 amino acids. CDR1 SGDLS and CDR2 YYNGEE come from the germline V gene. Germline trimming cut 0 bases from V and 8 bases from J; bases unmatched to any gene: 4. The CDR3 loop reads CASSVAGRADIQYF. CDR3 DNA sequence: TGTGCCAGCAGCGTAGCCGGGAGGGCCGACATTCAGTACTTC.

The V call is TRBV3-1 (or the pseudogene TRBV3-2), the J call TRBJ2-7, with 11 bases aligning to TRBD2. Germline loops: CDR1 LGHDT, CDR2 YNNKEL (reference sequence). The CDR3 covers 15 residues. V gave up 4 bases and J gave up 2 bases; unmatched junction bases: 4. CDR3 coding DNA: TGTGCCAGCAGCCGAACTAGCGGGGGAGCCTACGAGCAGTACTTC. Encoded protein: CASSRTSGGAYEQYF.

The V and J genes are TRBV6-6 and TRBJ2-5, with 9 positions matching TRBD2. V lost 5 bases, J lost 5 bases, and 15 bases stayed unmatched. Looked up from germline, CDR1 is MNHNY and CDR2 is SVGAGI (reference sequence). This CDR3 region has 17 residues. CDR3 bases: TGTGCCAGCAGTCTGGAGGGAGCGGGAGGCCGCATGGAGACCCAGTACTTC. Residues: CASSLEGAGGRMETQYF.

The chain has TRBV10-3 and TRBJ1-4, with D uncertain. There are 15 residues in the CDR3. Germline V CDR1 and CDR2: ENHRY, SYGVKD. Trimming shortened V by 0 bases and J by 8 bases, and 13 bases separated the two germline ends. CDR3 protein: CAISESDLSGEKLFF. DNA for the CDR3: TGTGCCATCAGTGAGTCAGACCTCAGCGGCGAAAAACTGTTTTTT.

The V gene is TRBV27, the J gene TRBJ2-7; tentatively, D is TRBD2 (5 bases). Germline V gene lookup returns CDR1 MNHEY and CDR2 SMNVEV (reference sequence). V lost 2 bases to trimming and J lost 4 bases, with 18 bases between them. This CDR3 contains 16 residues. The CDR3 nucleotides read TGTGCCAGCAGTTTAGGCTCAGGCGGGTCCCGTTACGAGCAGTACTTC. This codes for CASSLGSGGSRYEQYF.

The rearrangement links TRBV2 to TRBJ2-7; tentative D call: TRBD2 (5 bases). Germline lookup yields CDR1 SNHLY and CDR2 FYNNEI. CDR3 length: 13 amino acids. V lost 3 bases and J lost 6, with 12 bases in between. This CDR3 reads CASSEIPAGEQYF. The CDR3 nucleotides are TGTGCCAGCAGTGAGATCCCCGCGGGCGAGCAGTACTTC.

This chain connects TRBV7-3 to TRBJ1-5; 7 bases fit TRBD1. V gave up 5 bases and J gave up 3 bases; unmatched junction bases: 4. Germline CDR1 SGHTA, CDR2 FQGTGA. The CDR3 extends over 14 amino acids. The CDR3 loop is CASSARGINQPQHF. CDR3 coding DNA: TGTGCCAGCAGCGCCAGGGGGATCAATCAGCCCCAGCATTTT.

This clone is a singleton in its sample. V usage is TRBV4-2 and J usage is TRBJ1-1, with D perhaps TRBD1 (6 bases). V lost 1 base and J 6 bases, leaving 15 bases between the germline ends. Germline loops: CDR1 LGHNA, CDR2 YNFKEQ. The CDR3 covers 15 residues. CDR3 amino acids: CASSQGTGRLAEAFF. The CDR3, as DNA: TGTGCCAGCAGCCAAGGAACAGGGCGTTTAGCTGAAGCTTTCTTT.